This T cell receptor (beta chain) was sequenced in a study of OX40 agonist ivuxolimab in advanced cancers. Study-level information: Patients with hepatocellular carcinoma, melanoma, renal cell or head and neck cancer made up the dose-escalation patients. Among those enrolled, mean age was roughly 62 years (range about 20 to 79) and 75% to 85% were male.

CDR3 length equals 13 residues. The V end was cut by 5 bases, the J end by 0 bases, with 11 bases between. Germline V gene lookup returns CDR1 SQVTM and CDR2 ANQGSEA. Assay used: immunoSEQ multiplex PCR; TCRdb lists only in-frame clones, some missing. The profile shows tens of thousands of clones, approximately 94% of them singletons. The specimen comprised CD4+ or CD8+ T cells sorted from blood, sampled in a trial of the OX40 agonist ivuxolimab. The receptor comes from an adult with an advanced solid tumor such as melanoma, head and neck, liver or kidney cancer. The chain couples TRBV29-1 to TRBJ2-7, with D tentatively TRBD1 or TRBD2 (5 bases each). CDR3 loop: CSVTGTASYEQYF. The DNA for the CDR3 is TGCAGCGTTACCGGGACGGCCTCCTACGAGCAGTACTTC.